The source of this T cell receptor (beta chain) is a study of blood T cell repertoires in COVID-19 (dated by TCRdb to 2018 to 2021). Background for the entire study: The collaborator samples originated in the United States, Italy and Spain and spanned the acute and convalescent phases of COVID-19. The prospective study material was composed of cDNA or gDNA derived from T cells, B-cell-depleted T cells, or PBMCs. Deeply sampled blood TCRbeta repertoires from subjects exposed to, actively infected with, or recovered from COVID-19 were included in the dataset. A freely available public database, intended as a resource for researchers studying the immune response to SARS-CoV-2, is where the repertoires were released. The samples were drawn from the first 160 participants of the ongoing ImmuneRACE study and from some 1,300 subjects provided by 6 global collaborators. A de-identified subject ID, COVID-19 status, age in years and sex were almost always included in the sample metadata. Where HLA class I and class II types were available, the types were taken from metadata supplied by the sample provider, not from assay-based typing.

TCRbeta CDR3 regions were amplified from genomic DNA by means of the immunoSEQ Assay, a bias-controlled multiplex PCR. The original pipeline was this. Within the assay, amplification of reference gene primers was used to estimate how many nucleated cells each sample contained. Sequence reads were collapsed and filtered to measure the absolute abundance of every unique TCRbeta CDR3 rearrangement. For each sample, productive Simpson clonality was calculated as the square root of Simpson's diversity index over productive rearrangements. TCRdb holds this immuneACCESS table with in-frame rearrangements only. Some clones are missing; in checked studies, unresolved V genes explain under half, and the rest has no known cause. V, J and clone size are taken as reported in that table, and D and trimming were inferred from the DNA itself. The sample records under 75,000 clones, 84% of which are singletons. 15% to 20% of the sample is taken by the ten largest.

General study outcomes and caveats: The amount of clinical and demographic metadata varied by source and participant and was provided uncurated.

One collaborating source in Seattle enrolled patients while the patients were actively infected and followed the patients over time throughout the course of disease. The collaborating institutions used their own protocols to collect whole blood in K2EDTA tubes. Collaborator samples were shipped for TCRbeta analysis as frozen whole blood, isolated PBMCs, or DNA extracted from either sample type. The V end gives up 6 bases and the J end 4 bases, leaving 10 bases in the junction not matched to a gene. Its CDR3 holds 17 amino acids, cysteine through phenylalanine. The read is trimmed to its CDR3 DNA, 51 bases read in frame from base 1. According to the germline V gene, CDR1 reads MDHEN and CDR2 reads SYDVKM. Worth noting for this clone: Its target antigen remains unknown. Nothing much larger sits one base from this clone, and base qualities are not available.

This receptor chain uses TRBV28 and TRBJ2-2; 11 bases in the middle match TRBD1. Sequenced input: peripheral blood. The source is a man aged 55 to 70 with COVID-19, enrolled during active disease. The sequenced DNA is TGTGCCAGCAGCTCTGGACAGGGGGCGCCCAGCACCGGGGAGCTGTTTTTT. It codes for CASSSGQGAPSTGELFF.